These 28 T cell receptor beta chains were all obtained from the same sample, sequenced in a study of T cell repertoires in cytomegalovirus infection. MiXCR was run by TCRdb on the reads, yielding one entry per CDR3 protein. This table holds roughly 860,000 distinct CDR3 sequences, roughly 33% found once. Their antigens remain unidentified. Sample: cultured CD8+ T cells from PBMCs, taken from culture after CMV antigen stimulation. The receptors here all came from a human donor in good health (CMV status not recorded). Some clones in this sample may be carry-over from other donors' samples.

As concerns this clonotype: An end of the junction does not agree with germline; a read error may underlie this. The V call is TRBV28, the J call TRBJ2-3; D is unclear. The germline gives CDR1 MDHEN, CDR2 SYDVKM. The CDR3 is 12 residues long. CDR3 bases: TGTGCCAACAGTTTCCCTCGGGATACGCAGTATTTT. Amino acids: CANSFPRDTQYF.

The chain employs TRBV19 and TRBJ2-2; no clear D. V dropped 10 bases and J dropped 2 bases, with 14 bases sitting between them. Looked up from germline, CDR1 is LNHDA and CDR2 is SQIVND (reference sequence). This CDR3 spans 14 amino acids. This CDR3 is CATTTWENTGELFF. CDR3 DNA: TGTGCCACCACAACCTGGGAAAACACCGGGGAGCTGTTTTTT.

The V call is TRBV7-9, the J call TRBJ2-7; 9 bases match TRBD1. V lost 5 bases to trimming and J lost 3 bases; unmatched junction nucleotides: 11. Germline assignment: CDR1 SEHNR and CDR2 FQNEAQ (reference sequence). The CDR3 loop spans 16 amino acids. CDR3 sequence (DNA): TGTGCCAGCAGCCGGTCGGGGACAGGGATCCTCTACGAGCAGTACTTC. The encoded protein is CASSRSGTGILYEQYF.

A remark on this clonotype: This clone may be a read error of a much larger clone one base away. The genes are TRBV12-3 or TRBV12-4 and TRBJ2-1, with no clear D. The CDR3 spans 13 residues. V lost 7 bases and J lost 7, with 14 bases in between. The CDR3 loop reads CASTNRGQNEQFF. As DNA, the CDR3 is TGTGCCAGCACAAACCGAGGCCAGAATGAGCAGTTCTTC.

A few counts support this clonotype. The gene calls are TRBV6-6 and TRBJ1-6; D unclear. The CDR3 covers 15 residues. Germline CDR1 reads MNHNY; CDR2 reads SVGAGI (reference sequence). V dropped 5 bases and J dropped 10 bases, with 18 bases sitting between them. The CDR3 here is CASSGHIQEYSPLHF. The CDR3 DNA is TGTGCCAGCAGTGGGCACATTCAGGAGTACTCACCCCTCCACTTT.

At least ten counts were recorded for this clonotype. The chain carries TRBV7-6 and TRBJ1-5, with 9 bases aligning to TRBD1. V shed 6 bases and J 1 base; nucleotides not matched to a gene: 4. The CDR3 sequence is 15 residues long. Germline V gene data show CDR1 as SGHVS and CDR2 as FNYEAQ. Here the CDR3 DNA reads TGTGCCAGCAGTTCTGGGACAGGGAGCAATCAGCCCCAGCATTTT. The encoded protein is CASSSGTGSNQPQHF. Full variable domain (outside the CDR3, taken from reference TRBV7-6 and TRBJ1-5): GAGVSQSPRYKVTKRGQDVALRCDPISGHVSLYWYRQALGQGPEFLTYFNYEAQQDKSGLPNDRFSAERPEGSISTLTIQRTEQRDSAMYRCASSSGTGSNQPQHFGDGTRLSIL.

J is TRBJ2-1 and V is TRBV7-9, with 7 bases matching TRBD1. In germline, CDR1 is SEHNR, CDR2 FQNEAQ (reference sequence). The V gene end was trimmed by 7 bases and the J gene end by 0 bases; junction bases not matched to a gene: 3. The CDR3 runs 14 residues. The CDR3 region has the DNA TGTGCCAGCACCTGGGACAGCTCCTACAATGAGCAGTTCTTC. Amino acid sequence: CASTWDSSYNEQFF. The whole variable domain, filled in from reference TRBV7-9 and TRBJ2-1, reads DTGVSQNPRHKITKRGQNVTFRCDPISEHNRLYWYRQTLGQGPEFLTYFQNEAQLEKSRLLSDRFSAERPKGSFSTLEIQRTEQGDSAMYLCASTWDSSYNEQFFGPGTRLTVL.

In its sample, this clonotype was seen many times. The chain carries TRBV12-3 or TRBV12-4 and TRBJ2-1; 7 nucleotides line up with TRBD2. J was trimmed by 7 bases and V by 5 bases; bases with no gene match: 8. The CDR3 is 14 amino acids. This CDR3 is CASSPGPGGNEQFF. Here the CDR3 DNA reads TGTGCCAGCAGTCCGGGACCCGGGGGGAATGAGCAGTTCTTC.

The chain has TRBV28 and TRBJ2-1; 9 bases line up with TRBD2. CDR1 MDHEN and CDR2 SYDVKM come from the germline V gene. Trimming took 5 bases from V and 4 from J; bases not matched to a gene: 6. The CDR3 consists of 15 residues. CDR3 in DNA: TGTGCCAGCAGTCCCCGACTAGCGGTTTACAATGAGCAGTTCTTC. This translates into CASSPRLAVYNEQFF.

The chain is built from TRBV27 and TRBJ2-7, with 7 bases identical to TRBD1. V shed 6 bases, J shed 5 bases, and the junction held 13 bases outside the gene matches. Germline V gives CDR1 MNHEY, CDR2 SMNVEV (reference sequence). This CDR3 has 15 residues. The CDR3 DNA follows: TGTGCCAGCAGCGCCCTACCGGGACAGAGCGACGAGCAGTACTTC. Translated, it gives CASSALPGQSDEQYF.

Ten or more counts support this clonotype. The chain combines TRBV6-1 with TRBJ2-6; 9 bases match TRBD2. With 3 bases clipped from V and 0 bases from J, the junction kept 6 bases outside the gene matches. Per the germline V gene, CDR1 is MNHNS and CDR2 is SASEGT. This CDR3 is 18 amino acids long. CDR3 protein: CASSDRLAVYSGANVLTF. In DNA, the CDR3 is TGTGCCAGCAGTGATAGACTAGCGGTCTACTCTGGGGCCAACGTCCTGACTTTC.

This clonotype was observed many times. The chain employs TRBV28 and TRBJ2-3, with TRBD2 matching over 7 bases. V dropped 6 bases and J dropped 4; count of bases not matched to a gene: 13. The CDR3 has 16 residues. Germline V gene data show CDR1 as MDHEN and CDR2 as SYDVKM. The CDR3 DNA reads TGTGCCAGCAGCCTTGGTCAAGCGGGGAGCTCAGATACGCAGTATTTT. Amino acids: CASSLGQAGSSDTQYF.

The table lists this clonotype with a few counts. The rearrangement uses TRBV7-9 and TRBJ2-1, with D perhaps matching TRBD1 (6 bases). The CDR3 consists of 14 residues. V was trimmed by 5 bases and J by 2 bases, leaving 10 bases between them. Germline V gene sequence: CDR1 SEHNR, CDR2 FQNEAQ (reference sequence). The CDR3 region has the DNA TGTGCCAGCAGCCTCGAGGGGGCCTACAATGAGCAGTTCTTC. It encodes CASSLEGAYNEQFF.

The rearrangement joins TRBV6-6 to TRBJ1-4; TRBD1 agrees at 7 bases. This CDR3 has 15 amino acids. V lost 2 bases, J lost 4 bases, and 4 bases stayed unmatched. Germline V lookup: CDR1 MNHNY, CDR2 SVGAGI (reference sequence). The DNA of the CDR3 is TGTGCCAGCAGTTACACGGGACAGCGTAATGAAAAACTGTTTTTT. Protein: CASSYTGQRNEKLFF.

The V call is TRBV19, the J call TRBJ2-1; TRBD1 matches 10 bases. Trimming removed 7 bases from V and 7 bases from J; junction bases left unmatched: 10. CDR1 LNHDA and CDR2 SQIVND come from the germline V gene (reference sequence). This CDR3 region has 15 residues. The CDR3 region has the DNA TGTGCCAGTATGACCGGGACAGGGGCAAGGAATGAGCAGTTCTTC. It is translated as CASMTGTGARNEQFF.

About this clonotype itself: One end of the junction fails to match germline, which may point to a read error. V gene TRBV4-1 combines with J gene TRBJ1-5, with a weak D call TRBD1 (5 bases). Germline-derived CDR1 and CDR2 are MGHRA and YSYEKL. The CDR3 has 13 residues. DNA for the CDR3: TGTGCCAGCAGTCAGGGAGGCGATCAGCCCCAGCATTTT. Translating it yields CASSQGGDQPQHF.

The chain uses TRBV5-4 and TRBJ2-2; 8 bases are a match to TRBD1. Germline V gene lookup returns CDR1 SGHNT and CDR2 YYREEE (reference sequence). The CDR3 contains 15 residues. Trimming at V came to 4 bases and at J to 5 bases, leaving 7 bases not matched to a gene. The DNA for the CDR3 is TGTGCCAGCAGCCACACAGGGGGAAGTACCGGGGAGCTGTTTTTT. Protein: CASSHTGGSTGELFF.

J is TRBJ2-7 and V is TRBV10-1, with a weak D call TRBD1 (5 bases). V dropped 4 bases and J dropped 0 bases, with 7 bases sitting between them. The CDR3 is 13 residues long. The V gene's germline CDR1 is WNHNN and CDR2 SYGVQD (reference sequence). CDR3 region: CASSGTSSYEQYF. CDR3 coding DNA: TGCGCCAGCAGTGGGACATCCTCCTACGAGCAGTACTTC.

The V and J genes are TRBV4-3 and TRBJ1-2; D perhaps matches TRBD1 (6 bases). CDR1 LGHNA and CDR2 YSLEER come from the germline V gene. V was cut by 3 bases and J by 6 bases, with 14 bases left in between. CDR3 size: 14 residues. The CDR3 region has the DNA TGCGCCAGCAGCCAGGATAGGGGGTTGGATGGCTACACCTTC. The encoded protein is CASSQDRGLDGYTF.

This chain links TRBV27 with TRBJ2-1, with unresolved D. The germline V gene has CDR1 MNHEY and CDR2 SMNVEV (reference sequence). This CDR3 is built from 16 residues. V shed 5 bases and J shed 3 bases, with 17 bases lying between them. This CDR3 reads CASSPSWGFVYNEQFF. CDR3 sequence (DNA): TGTGCCAGCAGTCCCTCGTGGGGATTCGTCTACAATGAGCAGTTCTTC.

The chain combines TRBV25-1 with TRBJ1-2, with D perhaps TRBD1 (5 bases). Germline V gene sequence: CDR1 MGHDK, CDR2 SYGVNS. Trimming pared 5 bases from V and 6 bases from J, leaving 13 bases between. CDR3 length equals 13 residues. The CDR3: CASSPGGYDGYTF. The CDR3 DNA follows: TGTGCCAGCAGTCCCGGGGGATACGATGGCTACACCTTC.

This clonotype was seen a few times. This chain joins TRBV10-3 and TRBJ1-2, with 9 bases lining up with TRBD1. The V gene end was trimmed by 3 bases and the J gene end by 7 bases; junction bases not matched to a gene: 9. The CDR3 has 15 residues. Looked up from germline, CDR1 is ENHRY and CDR2 is SYGVKD. The CDR3 DNA reads TGTGCCATCAGTGACACTAGGACAGGGGTGTCTGGCTACACCTTC. It yields the protein CAISDTRTGVSGYTF.

Details on this clonotype: An end of the junction does not agree with germline; a read error may underlie this. CDR3 region: CASSLASGGAGSYNERFF. In DNA form, the CDR3 reads TGTGCCAGCAGTTTGGCTAGCGGGGGGGCGGGTTCCTACAATGAGCGGTTCTTC. V is TRBV27 and J is TRBJ2-1; 12 bases line up with TRBD2. The CDR3 has 18 residues. Germline V lookup: CDR1 MNHEY, CDR2 SMNVEV (reference sequence).

J is TRBJ1-1 and V is TRBV3-1; D remains unclear. This CDR3 contains 13 residues. Deletions cut 5 bases from V and 4 bases from J, with 11 bases between. The V gene's germline CDR1 is LGHDT and CDR2 YNNKEL (reference sequence). The CDR3 here is CASSARLGTEAFF. The DNA of the CDR3 is TGTGCCAGCAGCGCCCGTTTGGGCACTGAAGCTTTCTTT.

This sequence joins TRBV6-5 and TRBJ1-2, with a weak D call TRBD1 (5 bases). The CDR3 has 14 residues. Trimming pared 2 bases from V and 4 bases from J, leaving 11 bases between. CDR1 and CDR2 from the germline V gene are MNHEY and SVGAGI. The CDR3, as DNA: TGTGCCAGCAGTTACAGCGGGACGCGCTATGGCTACACCTTC. Protein sequence: CASSYSGTRYGYTF.

The chain carries TRBV6-5 and TRBJ1-2; D remains ambiguous. V was trimmed by 0 bases and J by 4 bases, leaving 15 bases between them. The CDR3 runs 16 residues. In germline, CDR1 is MNHEY, CDR2 SVGAGI. CDR3 DNA sequence: TGTGCCAGCAGTTACTCGTTGAGGGATGGAAGCTATGGCTACACCTTC. This codes for CASSYSLRDGSYGYTF.

This clonotype was observed a few times. The chain combines TRBV27 with TRBJ2-1; the match to TRBD2 covers 7 bases. V trimming: 5 bases; J trimming: 7 bases; junction bases outside the gene matches: 2. The CDR3 is made up of 12 amino acids. Germline CDR1 MNHEY, CDR2 SMNVEV (reference sequence). The CDR3 DNA sequence: TGTGCCAGCAGTGGGGGGGAGAATGAGCAGTTCTTC. Its translation: CASSGGENEQFF.

This clonotype has more than one count but fewer than ten. This chain joins TRBV18 and TRBJ1-1; the D gene is possibly TRBD1 (6 bases). In germline, CDR1 is KGHSH, CDR2 LQKENI. The length of the CDR3 is 13 residues. V lost 6 bases and J lost 7, with 15 bases in between. This chain's CDR3 is CASSSGQLDEAFF. The CDR3, as DNA: TGTGCCAGCTCGTCGGGACAACTAGATGAAGCTTTCTTT.